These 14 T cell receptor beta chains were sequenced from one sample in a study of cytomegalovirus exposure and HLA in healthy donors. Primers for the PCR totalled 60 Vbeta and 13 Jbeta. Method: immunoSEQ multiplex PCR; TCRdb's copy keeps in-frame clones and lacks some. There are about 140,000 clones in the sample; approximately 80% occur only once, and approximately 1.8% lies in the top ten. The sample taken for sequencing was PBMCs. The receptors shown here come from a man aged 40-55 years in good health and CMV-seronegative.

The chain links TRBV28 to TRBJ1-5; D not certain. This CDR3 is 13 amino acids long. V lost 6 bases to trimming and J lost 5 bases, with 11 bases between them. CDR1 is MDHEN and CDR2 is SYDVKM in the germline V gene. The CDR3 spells CASRRQNDQPQHF. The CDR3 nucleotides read TGTGCCAGCAGGAGGCAGAACGATCAGCCCCAGCATTTT.

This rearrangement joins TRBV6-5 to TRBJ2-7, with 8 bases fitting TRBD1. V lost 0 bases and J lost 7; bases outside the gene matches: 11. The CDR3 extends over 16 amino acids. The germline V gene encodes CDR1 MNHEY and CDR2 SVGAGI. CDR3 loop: CASSYSRGQGAHEQYF. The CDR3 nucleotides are TGTGCCAGCAGTTACTCGAGAGGGCAGGGGGCGCATGAGCAGTACTTC.

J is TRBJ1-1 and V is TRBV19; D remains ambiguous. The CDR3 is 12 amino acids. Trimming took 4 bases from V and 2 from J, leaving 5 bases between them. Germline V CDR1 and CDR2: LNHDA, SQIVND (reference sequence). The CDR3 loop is CASSRANTEAFF. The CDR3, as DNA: TGTGCCAGTAGTAGGGCTAACACTGAAGCTTTCTTT.

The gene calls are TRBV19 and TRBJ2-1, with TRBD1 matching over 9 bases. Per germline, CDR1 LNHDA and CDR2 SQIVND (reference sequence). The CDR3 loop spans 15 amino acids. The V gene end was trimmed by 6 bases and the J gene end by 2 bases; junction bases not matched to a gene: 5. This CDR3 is CASSPTGGAYNEQFF. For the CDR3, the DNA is TGTGCCAGTAGCCCCACAGGGGGCGCCTACAATGAGCAGTTCTTC.

As DNA, the CDR3 is TGTGCCAGCAGCTTAGGGACAGGGCCCATCTATGGCTACACCTTC. Translating it yields CASSLGTGPIYGYTF. The chain uses TRBV11-2 and TRBJ1-2; TRBD1 aligns across 8 bases. Germline V gene data show CDR1 as SGHAT and CDR2 as FQNNGV. J lost 4 bases, V lost 1 base, and 5 bases had no gene match. CDR3 length: 15 residues.

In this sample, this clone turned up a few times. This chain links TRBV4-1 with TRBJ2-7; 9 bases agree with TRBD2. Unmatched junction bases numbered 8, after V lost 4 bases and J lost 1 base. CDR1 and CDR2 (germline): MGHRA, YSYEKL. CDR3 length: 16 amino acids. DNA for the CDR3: TGCGCCAGCAGCCTCAGACATAGCGGGAGTTCCTACGAGCAGTACTTC. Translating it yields CASSLRHSGSSYEQYF.

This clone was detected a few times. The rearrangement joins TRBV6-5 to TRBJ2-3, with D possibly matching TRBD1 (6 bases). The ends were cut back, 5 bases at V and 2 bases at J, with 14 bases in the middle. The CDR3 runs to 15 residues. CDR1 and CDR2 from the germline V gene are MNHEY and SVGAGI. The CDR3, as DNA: TGTGCCAGCAGTCGTCAGGGACATGACACAGATACGCAGTATTTT. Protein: CASSRQGHDTDTQYF.

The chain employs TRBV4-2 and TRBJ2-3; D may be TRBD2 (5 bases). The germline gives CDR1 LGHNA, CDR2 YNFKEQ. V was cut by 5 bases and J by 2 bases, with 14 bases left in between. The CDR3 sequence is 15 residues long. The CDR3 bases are TGTGCCAGCAGCGGTGGACTGGCCCACACAGATACGCAGTATTTT. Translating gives CASSGGLAHTDTQYF.

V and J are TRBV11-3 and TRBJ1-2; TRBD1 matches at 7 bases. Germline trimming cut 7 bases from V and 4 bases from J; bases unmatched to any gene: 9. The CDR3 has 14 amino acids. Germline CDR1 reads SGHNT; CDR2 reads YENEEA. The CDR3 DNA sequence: TGTGCCAGCACAAACAGGGGATTTGGCTATGGCTACACCTTC. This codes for CASTNRGFGYGYTF.

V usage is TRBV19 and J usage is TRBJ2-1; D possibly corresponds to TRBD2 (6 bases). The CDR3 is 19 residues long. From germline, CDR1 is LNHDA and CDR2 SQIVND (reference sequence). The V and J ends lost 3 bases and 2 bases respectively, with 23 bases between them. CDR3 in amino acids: CASSIRPPMAQRAYNEQFF. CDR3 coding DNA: TGTGCCAGTAGTATCAGGCCCCCAATGGCCCAGCGGGCCTACAATGAGCAGTTCTTC.

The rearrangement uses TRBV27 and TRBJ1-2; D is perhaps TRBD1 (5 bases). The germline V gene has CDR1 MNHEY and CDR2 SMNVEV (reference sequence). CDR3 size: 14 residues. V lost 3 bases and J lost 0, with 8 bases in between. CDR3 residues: CASSFRVPNYGYTF. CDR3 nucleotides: TGTGCCAGCAGTTTCAGGGTCCCTAACTATGGCTACACCTTC.

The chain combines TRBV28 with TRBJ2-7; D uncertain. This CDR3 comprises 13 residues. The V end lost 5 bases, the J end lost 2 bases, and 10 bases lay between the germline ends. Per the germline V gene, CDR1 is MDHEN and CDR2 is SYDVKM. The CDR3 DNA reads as TGTGCCAGCAGTCCAGCGTCTCCCTACGAGCAGTACTTC. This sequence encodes CASSPASPYEQYF.

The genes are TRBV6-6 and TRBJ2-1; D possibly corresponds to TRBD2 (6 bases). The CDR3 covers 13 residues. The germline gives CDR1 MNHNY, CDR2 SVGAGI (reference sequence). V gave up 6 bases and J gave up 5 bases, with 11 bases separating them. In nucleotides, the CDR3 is TGTGCCAGCAGCTCCGGGACTCACAATGAGCAGTTCTTC. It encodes CASSSGTHNEQFF.

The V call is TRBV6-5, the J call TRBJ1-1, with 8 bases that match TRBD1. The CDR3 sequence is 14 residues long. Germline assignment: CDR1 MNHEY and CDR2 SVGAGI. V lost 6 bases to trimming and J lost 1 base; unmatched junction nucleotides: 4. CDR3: CASRRTGSNTEAFF. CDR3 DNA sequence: TGTGCCAGCAGGCGGACAGGGTCGAACACTGAAGCTTTCTTT.